This T cell receptor (beta chain) derives from a study of T cells in tuberculosis. On the study more broadly: Sequenced TCRs come from CD1B-GMM tetramer-binding T cells.

No alpha-beta pairing information exists for these sequences. Clones were read by immunoSEQ multiplex PCR, and TCRdb kept only the in-frame ones, dropping some. The sample shows 60,000 or so clones, 80% to 85% of them seen only once. Thawed, overnight-rested PBMC were stained with GMM-loaded CD1B tetramer, viability dye and anti-CD3, then sorted. CD1B tetramers were loaded with Rhodococcus equi-derived C32 glucose monomycolate. Before cryopreservation, the sorted PBMC lost their CD14-expressing monocytes. Each donor contributed roughly 100,000 sorted tetramer-negative cells. This clonotype originated in an adult woman with latent tuberculosis. The sequenced sample was CD1b-GMM tetramer-negative cells sorted from PBMCs.

The CDR3 DNA sequence: TGTGCCAGCAGGCCCGGGGGGGGACACGAGCAGTACTTC. Residues: CASRPGGGHEQYF. V and J are TRBV7-8 and TRBJ2-7; 8 nucleotides agree with TRBD2. Germline V gene lookup returns CDR1 SGHVS and CDR2 FQNEAQ. This CDR3 spans 13 amino acids. J lost 5 bases, V lost 6 bases, and 6 bases had no gene match.